The clone carrying this T cell receptor beta chain was recorded many times. Trimming took 3 bases from V and 3 from J, leaving 11 bases between them. The CDR3 sequence is 14 residues long. The germline gives CDR1 SEHNR, CDR2 FQNEAQ (reference sequence). The authors amplified TCR beta CDR3 regions, and they did so from RNA transcripts for repertoire sequencing. First-round RT-PCR employed HTBI primers, with a second-round multiplex PCR after it. MiXCR was run by TCRdb on the multiplex PCR reads, yielding one entry per CDR3 protein. The sample has 350,000 to 450,000 distinct CDR3 sequences; over 20% are singletons. This sample was included in a study of Graves' ophthalmopathy and Graves' hyperthyroidism.

The chain is built from TRBV7-9 and TRBJ2-5, with D possibly TRBD2 on 5 matching bases. This sequence originates from a woman aged 18 to 35 with stable Graves' hyperthyroidism. What was sequenced was peripheral blood. The CDR3 sequence is CASSLRAQKETQYF. The CDR3 bases are TGTGCCAGCAGCTTGAGGGCTCAAAAAGAGACCCAGTACTTC.